A single sample is the source of the 16 T cell receptor beta chains below, sequenced in a study of cytomegalovirus exposure and HLA in healthy donors. 13 Jbeta primers and 60 Vbeta primers were used for the PCR. The assay was immunoSEQ multiplex PCR, and TCRdb's table has in-frame clones only and misses some. This table has some 170,000 clones, 80% appearing once. Sequencing used PBMCs. Source of these receptors: a woman in her forties or fifties in good health and CMV-seronegative.

This clone has just one count. The V call is TRBV4-1, the J call TRBJ2-7; 9 bases fit TRBD2. V was pared by 4 bases and J by 6 bases, with 7 bases of the junction left unmatched. The CDR3 sequence is 14 residues long. Germline CDR1 is MGHRA and CDR2 is YSYEKL. The CDR3 here is CASSPALAGTEQYF. The CDR3 bases are TGCGCCAGCAGCCCCGCCCTAGCGGGAACCGAGCAGTACTTC.

The chain is built from TRBV9 and TRBJ2-5, with 10 nucleotides matching TRBD2. The CDR3 sequence is 17 residues long. The germline gives CDR1 SGDLS, CDR2 YYNGEE. The V segment lost 4 bases and the J segment 2 bases; nucleotides outside the gene matches: 11. CDR3 region: CASSPRDSGGKQETQYF. The CDR3 DNA follows: TGTGCCAGCAGCCCACGAGATAGCGGGGGGAAGCAAGAGACCCAGTACTTC.

The chain joins TRBV11-1 to TRBJ2-7; no definite D call. Germline loops: CDR1 SGHAT, CDR2 FQDESV (reference sequence). The CDR3 is 15 amino acids. V lost 5 bases and J lost 5, with 19 bases in between. CDR3: CASSPPQISLHEQYF. DNA for the CDR3: TGTGCCAGCAGCCCCCCACAGATCTCCCTCCACGAGCAGTACTTC.

This clone was detected only a few times. The rearrangement uses TRBV7-2 and TRBJ1-2; D is unclear. The CDR3 totals 16 residues. Looked up from germline, CDR1 is SGHTA and CDR2 is FQGNSA. V dropped 5 bases and J dropped 3 bases, with 19 bases sitting between them. The CDR3 DNA sequence: TGTGCCAGCAGCATCCCGACGGGTGCGGCCCACTATGGCTACACCTTC. Protein sequence: CASSIPTGAAHYGYTF.

V and J are TRBV5-1 and TRBJ2-2, with no clear D. The CDR3 is 15 amino acids. V lost 3 bases and J 1 base, leaving 10 bases between the germline ends. The germline gives CDR1 SGHRS, CDR2 YFSETQ. The CDR3 region is CASSSTSQNTGELFF. The CDR3 nucleotides read TGCGCCAGCAGCTCAACGTCACAGAACACCGGGGAGCTGTTTTTT.

This sequence joins TRBV5-1 and TRBJ2-5, with a weak D call TRBD1 (6 bases). Trimming cost V 4 bases and J 4 bases, with 11 bases left between them. Germline V lookup: CDR1 SGHRS, CDR2 YFSETQ. This CDR3 has 13 residues. The DNA of the CDR3 is TGCGCCAGCAGCCGAGGGGGTTTAGAGACCCAGTACTTC. Translation: CASSRGGLETQYF. Together with reference TRBV5-1 and TRBJ2-5, the CDR3 gives the full variable domain: KAGVTQTPRYLIKTRGQQVTLSCSPISGHRSVSWYQQTPGQGLQFLFEYFSETQRNKGNFPGRFSGRQFSNSRSEMNVSTLELGDSALYLCASSRGGLETQYFGPGTRLLVL.

The J gene is TRBJ2-3, the V gene TRBV7-6, with 14 bases aligning to TRBD2. Germline CDR1 reads SGHVS; CDR2 reads FNYEAQ. Trimming took 5 bases from V and 2 from J; bases not matched to a gene: 3. The CDR3 has 16 residues. DNA of the CDR3: TGTGCCAGCAGCCCGGGACTAGCGGGAGCCACAGATACGCAGTATTTT. This codes for CASSPGLAGATDTQYF. Full variable domain (outside the CDR3, taken from reference TRBV7-6 and TRBJ2-3): GAGVSQSPRYKVTKRGQDVALRCDPISGHVSLYWYRQALGQGPEFLTYFNYEAQQDKSGLPNDRFSAERPEGSISTLTIQRTEQRDSAMYRCASSPGLAGATDTQYFGPGTRLTVL.

J is TRBJ2-7 and V is TRBV5-6, with 9 nucleotides matching TRBD2. The germline V gene has CDR1 SGHDT and CDR2 YYEEEE. The CDR3 sequence is 15 residues long. The V gene end was trimmed by 1 base and the J gene end by 5 bases; junction bases not matched to a gene: 7. This CDR3 reads CASSLFSGGPHEQYF. The CDR3, as DNA: TGTGCCAGCAGCTTGTTTAGCGGGGGCCCCCACGAGCAGTACTTC.

This chain uses TRBV11-3 with TRBJ1-5; 7 bases are shared with TRBD1. CDR1 is SGHNT, CDR2 YENEEA, per germline. The CDR3 is 12 residues long. The CDR3: CVSMGQYQPQHF. The CDR3 DNA is TGTGTCTCTATGGGACAGTATCAGCCCCAGCATTTT. Supplemented by reference TRBV11-3 and TRBJ1-5, the full variable domain reads EAGVVQSPRYKIIEKKQPVAFWCNPISGHNTLYWYLQNLGQGPELLIRYENEEAVDDSQLPKDRFSAERLKGVDSTLKIQPAELGDSAVYLCVSMGQYQPQHFGDGTRLSIL.

The chain employs TRBV28 and TRBJ2-5, with D possibly being TRBD1 (5 bases). The end of the DNA fits TRBJ2-7 better, so the J call may be wrong. Germline-derived CDR1 and CDR2 are MDHEN and SYDVKM. CDR3 size: 14 residues. In DNA, the CDR3 is TGTGCCAGCAATCCTTCGACAGCCACCTACGAGCAGTACTTC. Its translation: CASNPSTATYEQYF.

This chain joins TRBV25-1 and TRBJ1-2, with D tentatively TRBD1 (6 bases). With 4 bases removed from V and 3 bases from J, the gap between germline ends came to 21 bases. This CDR3 comprises 17 residues. Germline lookup yields CDR1 MGHDK and CDR2 SYGVNS. CDR3 sequence reads: CASSVSSGGRRDYGYTF. The CDR3 DNA reads as TGTGCCAGCAGTGTCTCATCGGGGGGGCGGAGGGACTATGGCTACACCTTC.

The V and J genes are TRBV28 and TRBJ1-2, with 7 bases fitting TRBD1. V trimming: 3 bases; J trimming: 7 bases; junction bases outside the gene matches: 8. This CDR3 has 14 amino acids. Germline V gene data show CDR1 as MDHEN and CDR2 as SYDVKM. CDR3 in DNA: TGTGCCAGCAGTTTTCAAACAGGGGTGCGTGGCTACACCTTC. Translation gives CASSFQTGVRGYTF.

This chain connects TRBV7-8 to TRBJ2-7; 9 nucleotides line up with TRBD2. With 3 bases clipped from V and 0 bases from J, the junction kept 3 bases outside the gene matches. This CDR3 has 15 amino acids. Germline V gene sequence: CDR1 SGHVS, CDR2 FQNEAQ. CDR3 nucleotide sequence: TGTGCCAGCAGCTTTGCACTAGCGGGCTCCTACGAGCAGTACTTC. Protein product: CASSFALAGSYEQYF.

V is TRBV6-5 and J is TRBJ2-1; 7 nucleotides line up with TRBD1. With 5 bases clipped from V and 0 bases from J, the junction kept 4 bases outside the gene matches. The CDR3 has 15 amino acids. The V gene's germline CDR1 is MNHEY and CDR2 SVGAGI. The CDR3, as DNA: TGTGCCAGCAGTAAGACAGGGCACTCCTACAATGAGCAGTTCTTC. Protein sequence: CASSKTGHSYNEQFF.

The rearrangement uses TRBV4-1 and TRBJ2-7; weak D call: TRBD1 (5 bases). The V end lost 0 bases, the J end lost 3 bases, and 21 bases lay between the germline ends. The CDR3 has 18 amino acids. The germline gives CDR1 MGHRA, CDR2 YSYEKL. This chain's CDR3 is CASSQDHGRAWARYEQYF. The CDR3 bases are TGCGCCAGCAGCCAAGATCACGGCAGGGCGTGGGCGCGCTACGAGCAGTACTTC.

This clone showed up just once. The CDR3 sequence is CASSQWEGLGDTQYF. DNA of the CDR3: TGTGCCAGCTCACAGTGGGAGGGCCTGGGGGATACGCAGTATTTT. The chain uses TRBV18 and TRBJ2-3, with 7 bases matching TRBD2. V shed 4 bases, J shed 6 bases, and the junction held 10 bases outside the gene matches. This CDR3 is built from 15 residues. The germline V gene has CDR1 KGHSH and CDR2 LQKENI.